In this sample, the clone carrying this T cell receptor beta chain turned up a few times. This entry comes from a study of OX40 agonist ivuxolimab in advanced cancers. TCRdb's copy holds only in-frame clones and misses some; the assay was immunoSEQ multiplex PCR. The sample records 35,000 to 40,000 clones, about 82% being singletons. In germline, CDR1 is MNHNS, CDR2 SASEGT. V was cut by 4 bases and J by 1 base, with 7 bases left in between. CDR3 length: 13 residues. The rearrangement links TRBV6-1 to TRBJ1-1; D call uncertain. The sequence was collected from an adult with an advanced solid tumor such as melanoma, head and neck, liver or kidney cancer. Sequenced material: CD4+ or CD8+ T cells sorted from blood, taken in a trial of the OX40 agonist ivuxolimab. Written as DNA, the CDR3 is TGTGCCAGCAGTGTCCAGCCGAACACTGAAGCTTTCTTT. Its protein is CASSVQPNTEAFF.